This T cell receptor (beta chain) was obtained from a study of radiation and T cells in renal cell carcinoma. There are 16 residues in the CDR3. Germline V gene sequence: CDR1 LGHNA, CDR2 YSLEER. Trimming took off 1 base at V and 6 bases at J, with 16 bases between the two ends. Time point meaning: blood 2 weeks post-SBRT. Treatment defined: 15 Gy SBRT to primary tumor, nephrectomy 4 weeks later. Produced via immunoSEQ multiplex PCR; TCRdb's table is partial and in-frame only. The data contain 120,000 or so clones, around 81% of them seen just once; the ten biggest clones take up under 6.5%. The sample in question was blood, obtained from a patient whose treatment included radiotherapy and nephrectomy. The source is a man aged 50 to 59 with renal cell carcinoma. This sequence joins TRBV4-3 and TRBJ1-5; weak D call: TRBD1 (5 bases). The CDR3 bases are TGCGCCAGCAGCCAAGTCTGGGACTCGGTCGGTCAGCCCCAGCATTTT. Its translation: CASSQVWDSVGQPQHF.